The T cell receptor (beta chain) described here comes from a study of cytomegalovirus exposure and HLA in healthy donors. Primers for the PCR totalled 60 Vbeta and 13 Jbeta. The method was immunoSEQ multiplex PCR; TCRdb's version includes in-frame clones alone and lacks a portion of them. The profile shows about 150,000 clones, roughly 80% of them singletons. Study-wide points: Rare TCR sequences predominated, though certain public TCRs were found in many donors.

As for this clone: The antigen is undetermined.

CDR3 length equals 15 residues. Trimming cost V 3 bases and J 3 bases; bases outside gene matches: 3. Germline V gene data show CDR1 as SGHVS and CDR2 as FNYEAQ. The material sequenced was PBMCs. This chain uses TRBV7-6 with TRBJ1-4; TRBD1 agrees at 8 bases. The TCR sequence derives from a male donor in good health and CMV-seronegative. CDR3 sequence reads: CASSFRGQPNEKLFF. CDR3 sequence (DNA): TGTGCCAGCAGCTTCAGGGGGCAACCTAATGAAAAACTGTTTTTT.